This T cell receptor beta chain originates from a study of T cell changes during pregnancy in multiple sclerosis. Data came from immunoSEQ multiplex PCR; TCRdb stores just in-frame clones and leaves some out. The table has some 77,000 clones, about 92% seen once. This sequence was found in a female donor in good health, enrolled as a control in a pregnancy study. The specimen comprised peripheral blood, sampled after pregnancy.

DNA for the CDR3: TGTGCCAGCAGCCCGGACAGGAGGTCCTACGAGCAGTACTTC. Encoded protein: CASSPDRRSYEQYF. The rearrangement joins TRBV6-1 to TRBJ2-7, with 7 bases aligning to TRBD1. V dropped 6 bases and J dropped 1; count of bases not matched to a gene: 6. The CDR3 is made up of 14 amino acids. The V gene's germline CDR1 is MNHNS and CDR2 SASEGT.